This TCR beta chain derives from a study of T cells expressing NK-cell markers. Study at large: Sequencing of TCR beta repertoires drew on sorted CD3+CD56+NKG2C+, CD3+CD56+NKG2C- and CD3+CD56-NKG2C+ T cells.

This CDR3 is built from 13 residues. The TCR beta cDNA came from 5'RACE template switching with UMIs. From the 5' RACE reads, TCRdb lists one entry per CDR3 protein and no DNA. Its clone listing holds about 430,000 distinct CDR3 sequences. This sequence was found in a woman aged 50 to 60 in good health. This sequence joins TRBV12-3 or TRBV12-4 and TRBJ1-2. Sample: blood T cells: a sorted CD56 or NKG2C T cell subset, CD4+ or CD8+ T cells, or bulk PBMC T cells (not recorded which). CDR3 sequence reads: CASSFGPLDGYTF.